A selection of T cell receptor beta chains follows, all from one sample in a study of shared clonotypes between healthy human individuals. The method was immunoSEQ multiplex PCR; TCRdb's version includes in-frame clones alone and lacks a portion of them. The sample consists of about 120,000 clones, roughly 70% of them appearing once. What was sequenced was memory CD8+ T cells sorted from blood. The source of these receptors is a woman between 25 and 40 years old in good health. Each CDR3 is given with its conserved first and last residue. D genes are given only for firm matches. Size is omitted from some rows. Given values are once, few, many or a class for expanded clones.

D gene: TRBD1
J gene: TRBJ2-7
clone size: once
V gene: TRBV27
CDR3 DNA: TGTGCCACCGGCCCCGGGACAGGGACCTACGAGCAGTACTTC
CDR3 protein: CATGPGTGTYEQYF

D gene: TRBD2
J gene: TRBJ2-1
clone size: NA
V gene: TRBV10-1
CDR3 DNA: TGCGCCAGCAGTGGACTAGCCAATGAGCAGTTCTTC
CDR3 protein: CASSGLANEQFF

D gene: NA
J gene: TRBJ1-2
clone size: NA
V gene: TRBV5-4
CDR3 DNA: TGTGCCAGCAGCTTGGGTCCAGGGAGTCCCTATGGCTACACCTTC
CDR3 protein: CASSLGPGSPYGYTF

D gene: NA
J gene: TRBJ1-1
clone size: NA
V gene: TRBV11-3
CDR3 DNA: TGTGCCAGCAGCTTAGTTTTAGGGGCAGGGTTCATGAACACTGAAGCTTTCTTT
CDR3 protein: CASSLVLGAGFMNTEAFF

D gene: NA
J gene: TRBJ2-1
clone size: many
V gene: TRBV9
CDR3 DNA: TGTGCCAGCAACCGCGGCTCCTACAATGAGCAGTTCTTC
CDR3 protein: CASNRGSYNEQFF

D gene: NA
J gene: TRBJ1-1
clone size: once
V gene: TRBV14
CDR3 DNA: TGTGCCAGCAGCGTTCTTATGAACACTGAAGCTTTCTTT
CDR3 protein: CASSVLMNTEAFF

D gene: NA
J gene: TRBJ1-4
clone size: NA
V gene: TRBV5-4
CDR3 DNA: TGTGCCAGCAGCTTGCGTGGTCACGGAGGCCCTAATGAAAAACTGTTTTTT
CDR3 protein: CASSLRGHGGPNEKLFF

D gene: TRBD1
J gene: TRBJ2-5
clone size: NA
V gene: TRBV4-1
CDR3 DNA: TGCGCCAGCAGCCAAGATAGATTGGGCAGGGGGACCCCGCGAGAGACCCAGTACTTC
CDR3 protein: CASSQDRLGRGTPRETQYF

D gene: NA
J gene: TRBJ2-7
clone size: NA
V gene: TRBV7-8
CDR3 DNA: TGTGCCAGCAGCTCGACTGGCCTTGGAGGGGCAGTCTACGAGCAGTACTTC
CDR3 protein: CASSSTGLGGAVYEQYF

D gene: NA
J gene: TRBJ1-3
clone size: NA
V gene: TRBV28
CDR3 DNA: TGTGCCAGCAGTCCCCACTCTTCCTCTGGAAACACCATATATTTT
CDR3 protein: CASSPHSSSGNTIYF

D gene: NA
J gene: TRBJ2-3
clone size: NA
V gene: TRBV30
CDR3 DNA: TGTGCGTTGGATGGCGGGGAAACAGATACGCAGTATTTT
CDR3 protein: CALDGGETDTQYF

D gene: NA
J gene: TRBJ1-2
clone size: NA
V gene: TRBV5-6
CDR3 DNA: TGTGCCAGCGGTGGATCCGGCAACTATGGCTACACCTTC
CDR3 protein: CASGGSGNYGYTF

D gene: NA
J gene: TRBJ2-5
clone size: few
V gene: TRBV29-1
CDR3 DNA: TGCAGCGTTGATTGGGGGTTCGGGGATTTGGGGACCCAGTACTTC
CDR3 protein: CSVDWGFGDLGTQYF

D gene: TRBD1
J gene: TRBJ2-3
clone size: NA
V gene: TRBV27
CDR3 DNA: TGTGCCAGCAGTTTCTCGGGACAGATCACAGATACGCAGTATTTT
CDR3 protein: CASSFSGQITDTQYF

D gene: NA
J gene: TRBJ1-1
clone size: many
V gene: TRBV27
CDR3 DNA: TGTGCCAGCAGTTTATCTTCAGGGTTTACTGAAGCTTTCTTT
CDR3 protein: CASSLSSGFTEAFF

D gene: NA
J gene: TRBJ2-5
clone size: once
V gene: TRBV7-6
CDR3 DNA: TGTGCCAGCAGCTTAATACAGCAAGAGACCCAGTACTTC
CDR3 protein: CASSLIQQETQYF

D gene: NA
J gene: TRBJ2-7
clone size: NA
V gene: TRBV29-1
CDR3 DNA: TGCAGCGGGGAATGGGGGTACGAGCAGTACTTC
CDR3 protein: CSGEWGYEQYF

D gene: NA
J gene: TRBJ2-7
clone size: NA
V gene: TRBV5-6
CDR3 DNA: TGTGCCAGCAGCTTCACGAGCAGCTCCTACGAGCAGTACTTC
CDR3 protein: CASSFTSSSYEQYF

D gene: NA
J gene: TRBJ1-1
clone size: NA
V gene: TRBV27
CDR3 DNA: TGTGCCAGCAGTTTAATACGCGAAACTGAAGCTTTCTTT
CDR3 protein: CASSLIRETEAFF

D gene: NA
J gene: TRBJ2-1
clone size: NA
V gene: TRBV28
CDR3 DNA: TGTGCCAGCAGTCGACTAGACAATGAGCAGTTCTTC
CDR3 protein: CASSRLDNEQFF

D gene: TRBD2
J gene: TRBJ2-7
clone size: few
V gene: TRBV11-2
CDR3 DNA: TGTGCCAGCAGCTCGGGCGGGGGGGGCTACGGACTGAAGAACTACGAGCAGTACTTC
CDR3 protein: CASSSGGGGYGLKNYEQYF

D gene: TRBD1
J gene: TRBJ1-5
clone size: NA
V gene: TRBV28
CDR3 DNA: TGTGCCAGCAGTCAAACAGGGGGAAGCAATCAGCCCCAGCATTTT
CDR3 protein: CASSQTGGSNQPQHF

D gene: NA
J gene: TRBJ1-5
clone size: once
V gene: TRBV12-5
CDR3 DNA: TGTGCTAGTGGGAGCTACAGGGAGGATCAGCCCCAGCATTTT
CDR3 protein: CASGSYREDQPQHF

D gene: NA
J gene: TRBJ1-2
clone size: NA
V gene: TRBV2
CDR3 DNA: TGTGCCAGCAGTGACGACACCGTACGCTATGGCTACACCTTC
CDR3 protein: CASSDDTVRYGYTF

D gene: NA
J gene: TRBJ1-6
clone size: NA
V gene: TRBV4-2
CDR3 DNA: TGTGCCAGCAGCTACGGGGGGGGCTCACCCCTCCACTTT
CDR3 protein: CASSYGGGSPLHF

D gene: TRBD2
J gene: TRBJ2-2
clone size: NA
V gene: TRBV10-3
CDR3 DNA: TGTGCCATCAGATCTAGCGGGAGTGGTACCGGGGAGCTGTTTTTT
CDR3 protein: CAIRSSGSGTGELFF

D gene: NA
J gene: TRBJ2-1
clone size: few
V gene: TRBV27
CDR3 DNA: TGTGCCAGCAGTTTTAGCGGCTCCTACAATGAGCAGTTCTTC
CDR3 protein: CASSFSGSYNEQFF

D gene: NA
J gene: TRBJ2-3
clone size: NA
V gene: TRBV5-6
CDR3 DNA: TGTGCCAGCAGCTTGGGACTTCAGAGCACAGATACGCAGTATTTT
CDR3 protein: CASSLGLQSTDTQYF

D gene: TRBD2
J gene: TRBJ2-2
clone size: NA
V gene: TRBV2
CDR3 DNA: TGTGCCAGCAGTAGGGCGGGAGACGCGAACACCGGGGAGCTGTTTTTT
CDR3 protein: CASSRAGDANTGELFF

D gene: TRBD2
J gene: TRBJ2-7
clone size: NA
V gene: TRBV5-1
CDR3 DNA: TGCGCCAGCAGCAAGACTAGCTCTGAGATCGAGCAGTACTTC
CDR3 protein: CASSKTSSEIEQYF

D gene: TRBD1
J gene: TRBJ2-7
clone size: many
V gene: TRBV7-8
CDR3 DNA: TGTGCCAGCAGCTTACGACAGGGGCCCTCCTACGAGCAGTACTTC
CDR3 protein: CASSLRQGPSYEQYF

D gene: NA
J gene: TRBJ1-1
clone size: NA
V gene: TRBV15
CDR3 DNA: TGTGCCACCAGCAATACAAGGGAGGCCACTGAAGCTTTCTTT
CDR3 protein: CATSNTREATEAFF

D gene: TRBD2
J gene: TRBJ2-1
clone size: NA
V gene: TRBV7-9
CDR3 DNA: TGTGCCAGCAGCACAGGACTAGCGGGAAGGGGCGAGCAGTTCTTC
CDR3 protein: CASSTGLAGRGEQFF

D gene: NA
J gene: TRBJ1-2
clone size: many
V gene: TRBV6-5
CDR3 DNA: TGTGCCAGCGGGACCGATTATGGCTACACCTTC
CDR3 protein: CASGTDYGYTF

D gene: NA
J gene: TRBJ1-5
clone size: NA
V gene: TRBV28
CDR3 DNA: TGTGCCGGGGGAGGGGGAGTTGACAATCAGCCCCAGCATTTT
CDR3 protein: CAGGGGVDNQPQHF

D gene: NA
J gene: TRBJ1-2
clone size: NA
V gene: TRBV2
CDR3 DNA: TGTGCCAGCAGTGATCGGGGGCCGGGGTATGGCTACACCTTC
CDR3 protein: CASSDRGPGYGYTF

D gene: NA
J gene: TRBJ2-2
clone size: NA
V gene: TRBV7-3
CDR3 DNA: TGTGCCAGCAGCCTCACAGGGACCGGGGAGCTGTTTTTT
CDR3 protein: CASSLTGTGELFF

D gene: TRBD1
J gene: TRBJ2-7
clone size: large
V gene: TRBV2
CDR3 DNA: TGTGCCAGTAAGGGGGCCTCGGGTGCCGAGCAGTACTTC
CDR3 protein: CASKGASGAEQYF

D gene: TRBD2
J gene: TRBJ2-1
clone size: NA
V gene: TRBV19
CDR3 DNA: TGTGCCAGTAGAACTAGCGGGAGCAATGAGCAGTTCTTC
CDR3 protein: CASRTSGSNEQFF

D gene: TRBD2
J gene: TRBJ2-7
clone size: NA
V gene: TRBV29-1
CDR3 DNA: TGCAGCGTTGAAGGGGGAGCTAGCGGGAGCGACGAGCAGTACTTC
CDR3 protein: CSVEGGASGSDEQYF

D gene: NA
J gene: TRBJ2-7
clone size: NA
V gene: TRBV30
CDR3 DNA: TGTGCCACCCGGGGGAGTCTGTACGAGCAGTACTTC
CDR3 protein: CATRGSLYEQYF

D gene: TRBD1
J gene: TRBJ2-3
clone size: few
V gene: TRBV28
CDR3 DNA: TGTGCCAGCAGTCTCCGGGACAGGGGGCGAGGGGCGGATACGCAGTATTTT
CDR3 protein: CASSLRDRGRGADTQYF

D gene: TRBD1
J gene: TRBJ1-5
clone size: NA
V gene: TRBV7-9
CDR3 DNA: TGTGCCAGCAGTCCACAGGGGGCAGGCAATCAGCCCCAGCATTTT
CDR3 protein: CASSPQGAGNQPQHF

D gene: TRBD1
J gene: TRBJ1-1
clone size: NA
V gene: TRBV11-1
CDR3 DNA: TGTGCCAGCAGCTTGGCCGCAGGGGGCGGCACTGAAGCTTTCTTT
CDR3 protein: CASSLAAGGGTEAFF

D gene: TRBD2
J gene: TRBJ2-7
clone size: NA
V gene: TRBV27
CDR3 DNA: TGTGCCAGCAGTTTAGGGACTAGCGGAACCTCCTACGAGCAGTACTTC
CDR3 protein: CASSLGTSGTSYEQYF

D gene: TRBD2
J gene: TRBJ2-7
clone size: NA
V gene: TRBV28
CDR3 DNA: TGTGCCAGCAGTTTACTAGCGGGAGTCTCCTACGAGCAGTACTTC
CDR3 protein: CASSLLAGVSYEQYF

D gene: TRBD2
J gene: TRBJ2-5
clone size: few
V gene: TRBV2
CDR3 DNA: TGTGCCAGCAGTGTAGGACTAGCGGGAATACAAGAGACCCAGTACTTC
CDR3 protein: CASSVGLAGIQETQYF

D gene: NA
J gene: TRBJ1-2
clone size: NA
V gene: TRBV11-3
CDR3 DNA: TGTGCCAGCAGCAACCCCTCGGGGGGGGAACCTAACTATGGCTACACCTTC
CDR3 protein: CASSNPSGGEPNYGYTF

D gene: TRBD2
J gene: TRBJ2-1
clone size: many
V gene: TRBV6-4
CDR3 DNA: TGTGCCAGCAGTGAGGGACTAGCGGGAAGCAATGAGCAGTTCTTC
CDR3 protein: CASSEGLAGSNEQFF

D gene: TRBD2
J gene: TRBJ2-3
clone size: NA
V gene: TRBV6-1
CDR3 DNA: TGTGCCAGCGGACAACCGGGAGGGGGCACAGATACGCAGTATTTT
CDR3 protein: CASGQPGGGTDTQYF

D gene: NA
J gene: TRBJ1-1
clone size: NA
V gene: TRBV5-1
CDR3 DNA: TGCGCCAGCAGACCCACAGGGAACACTGAAGCTTTCTTT
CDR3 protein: CASRPTGNTEAFF

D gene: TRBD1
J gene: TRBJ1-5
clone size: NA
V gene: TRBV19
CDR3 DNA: TGTGCCAGTAGTGGGTACAGGGGCCCAAATCAGCCCCAGCATTTT
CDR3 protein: CASSGYRGPNQPQHF

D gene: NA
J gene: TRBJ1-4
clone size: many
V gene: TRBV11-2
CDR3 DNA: TGTGCCAGCAGCGAGACAGGTTTACAACTGTTTTTT
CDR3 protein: CASSETGLQLFF

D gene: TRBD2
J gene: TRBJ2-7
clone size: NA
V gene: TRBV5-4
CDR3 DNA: TGTGCCAGCAGCAATCTAGCGGGGAGCTCCTACGAGCAGTACTTC
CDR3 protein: CASSNLAGSSYEQYF

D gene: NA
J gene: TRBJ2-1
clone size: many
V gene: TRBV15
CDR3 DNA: TGTGCCACCAGCAGCCGCAGGGGCAATGAGCAGTTCTTC
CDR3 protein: CATSSRRGNEQFF